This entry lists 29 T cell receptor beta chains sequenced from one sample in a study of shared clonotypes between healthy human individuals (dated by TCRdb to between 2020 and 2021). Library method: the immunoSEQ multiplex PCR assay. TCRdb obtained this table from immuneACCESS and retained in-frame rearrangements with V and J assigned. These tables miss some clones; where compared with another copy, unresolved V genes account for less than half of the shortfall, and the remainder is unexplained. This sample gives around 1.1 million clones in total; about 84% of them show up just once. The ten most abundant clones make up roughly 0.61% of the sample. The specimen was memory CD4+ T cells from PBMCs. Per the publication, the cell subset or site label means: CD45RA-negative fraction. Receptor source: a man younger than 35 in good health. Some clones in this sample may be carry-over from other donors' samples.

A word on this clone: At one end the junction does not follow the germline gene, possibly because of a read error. The CDR3 reads CASREGQGPHGHTF. As DNA, the CDR3 is TGTGCCAGCAGGGAGGGACAGGGGCCGCATGGCCACACCTTC. The genes are TRBV2 and TRBJ1-2; 10 positions agree with TRBD1. This CDR3 has 14 residues. Germline V lookup: CDR1 SNHLY, CDR2 FYNNEI. The full variable domain, its missing parts supplied by reference TRBV2 and TRBJ1-2, is EPEVTQTPSHQVTQMGQEVILRCVPISNHLYFYWYRQILGQKVEFLVSFYNNEISEKSEIFDDQFSVERPDGSNFTLKIRSTKLEDSAMYFCASREGQGPHGHTFGSGTRLTVV.

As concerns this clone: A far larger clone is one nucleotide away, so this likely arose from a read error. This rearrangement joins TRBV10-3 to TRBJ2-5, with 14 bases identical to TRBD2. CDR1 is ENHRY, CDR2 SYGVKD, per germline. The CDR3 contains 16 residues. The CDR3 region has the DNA TGTGCCATCAGTGAGTCGGGGACTAGCGGGAGAGAGACCCAGCACTTC. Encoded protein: CAISESGTSGRETQHF.

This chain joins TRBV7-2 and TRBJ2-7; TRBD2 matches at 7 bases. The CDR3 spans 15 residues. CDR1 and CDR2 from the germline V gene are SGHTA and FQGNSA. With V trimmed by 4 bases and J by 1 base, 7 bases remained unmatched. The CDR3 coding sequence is TGTGCCAGCAGCTCCGGGGGGAGTATGTCCTACGAGCAGTACTTC. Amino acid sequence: CASSSGGSMSYEQYF.

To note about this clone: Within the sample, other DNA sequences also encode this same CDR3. This CDR3 reads CASSYVGRTEAFF. The CDR3 nucleotides read TGTGCCAGCAGTTACGTAGGCCGTACTGAAGCTTTCTTT. The chain links TRBV6-5 to TRBJ1-1; no clear D. This CDR3 has 13 amino acids. Trimming took 2 bases from V and 5 from J, leaving 9 bases between them. Germline V gene data show CDR1 as MNHEY and CDR2 as SVGAGI.

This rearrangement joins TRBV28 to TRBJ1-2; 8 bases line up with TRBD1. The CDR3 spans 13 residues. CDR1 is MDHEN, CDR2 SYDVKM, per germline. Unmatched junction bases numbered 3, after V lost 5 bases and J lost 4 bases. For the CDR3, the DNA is TGTGCCAGCAGTCGGACAGGGCGCTATGGCTACACCTTC. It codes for CASSRTGRYGYTF.

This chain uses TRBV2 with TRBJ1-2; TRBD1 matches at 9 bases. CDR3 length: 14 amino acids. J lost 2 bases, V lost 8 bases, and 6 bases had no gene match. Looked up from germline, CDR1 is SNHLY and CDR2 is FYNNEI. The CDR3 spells CASESGQGNYGYTF. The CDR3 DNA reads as TGTGCCAGCGAGTCCGGACAGGGGAACTATGGCTACACCTTC.

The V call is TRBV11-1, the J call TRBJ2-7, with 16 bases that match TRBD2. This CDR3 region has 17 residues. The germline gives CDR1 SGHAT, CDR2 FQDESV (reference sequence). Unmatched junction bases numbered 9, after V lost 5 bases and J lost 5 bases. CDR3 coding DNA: TGTGCCAGCAGCGCCCCGGGACTAGCGGGAGGGCCCGACGAGCAGTACTTC. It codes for CASSAPGLAGGPDEQYF.

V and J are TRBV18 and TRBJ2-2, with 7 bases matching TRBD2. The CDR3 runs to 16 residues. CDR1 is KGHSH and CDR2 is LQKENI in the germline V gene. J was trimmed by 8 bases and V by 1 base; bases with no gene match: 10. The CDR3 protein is CASSPRRLAEGGELFF. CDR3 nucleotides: TGTGCCAGCTCACCACGAAGGCTAGCGGAAGGGGGGGAGCTGTTTTTT.

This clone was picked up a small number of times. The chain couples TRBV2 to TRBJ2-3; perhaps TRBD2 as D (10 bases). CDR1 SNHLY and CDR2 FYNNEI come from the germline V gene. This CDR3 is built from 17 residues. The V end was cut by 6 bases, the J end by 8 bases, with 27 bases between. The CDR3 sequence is CASRGIPGLATGGTQYF. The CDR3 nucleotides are TGTGCCAGCAGGGGGATTCCGGGACTAGCGACAGGGGGTACGCAGTATTTT. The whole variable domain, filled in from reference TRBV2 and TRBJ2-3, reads EPEVTQTPSHQVTQMGQEVILRCVPISNHLYFYWYRQILGQKVEFLVSFYNNEISEKSEIFDDQFSVERPDGSNFTLKIRSTKLEDSAMYFCASRGIPGLATGGTQYFGPGTRLTVL.

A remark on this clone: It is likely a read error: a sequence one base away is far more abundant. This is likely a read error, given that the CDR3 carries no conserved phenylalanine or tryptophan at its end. The CDR3 DNA reads TGCAGCGTTGCGGGCGCAGGGGCTGAAGCTTTCCTT. Translation: CSVAGAGAEAFL. J is TRBJ1-1 and V is TRBV29-1; tentative D call: TRBD1 (6 bases). There are 12 residues in the CDR3. Germline assignment: CDR1 SQVTM and CDR2 ANQGSEA. V lost 4 bases, J lost 6 bases, and 12 bases lay in between.

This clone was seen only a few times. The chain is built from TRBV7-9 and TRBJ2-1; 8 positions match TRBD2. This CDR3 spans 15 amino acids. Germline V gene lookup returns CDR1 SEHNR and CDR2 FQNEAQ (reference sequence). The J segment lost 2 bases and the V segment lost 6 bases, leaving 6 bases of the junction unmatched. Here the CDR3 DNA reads TGTGCCAGCAGGTCCGGGACTAGTGCCTACAATGAGCAGTTCTTC. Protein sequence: CASRSGTSAYNEQFF.

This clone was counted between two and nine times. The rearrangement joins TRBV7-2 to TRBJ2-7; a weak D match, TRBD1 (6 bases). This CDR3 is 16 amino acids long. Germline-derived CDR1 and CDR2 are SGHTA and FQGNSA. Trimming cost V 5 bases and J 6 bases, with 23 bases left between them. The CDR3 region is CASSGHLQGRKREQYF. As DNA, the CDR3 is TGTGCCAGCAGCGGCCACCTACAGGGCAGGAAGCGCGAGCAGTACTTC.

CDR3 loop: CASSGALEGPYEQYF. CDR3 coding DNA: TGTGCCAGCAGTGGGGCCCTGGAAGGGCCCTACGAGCAGTACTTC. The chain is built from TRBV2 and TRBJ2-7; the D is unclear. V shed 4 bases and J shed 2 bases, with 15 bases lying between them. The germline CDR1 and CDR2 sequences are SNHLY and FYNNEI. The length of the CDR3 is 15 residues.

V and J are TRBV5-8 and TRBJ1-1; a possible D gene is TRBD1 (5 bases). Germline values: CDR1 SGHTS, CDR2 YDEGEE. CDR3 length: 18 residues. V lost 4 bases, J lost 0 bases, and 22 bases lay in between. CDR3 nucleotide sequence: TGTGCCAGCAGCCAACCAGTTACACGGGGGTTCATGAACACTGAAGCTTTCTTT. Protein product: CASSQPVTRGFMNTEAFF.

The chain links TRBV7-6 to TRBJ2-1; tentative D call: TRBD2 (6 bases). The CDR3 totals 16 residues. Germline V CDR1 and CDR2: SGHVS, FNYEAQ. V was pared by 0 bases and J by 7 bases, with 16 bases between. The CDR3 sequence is CASSLAPRRAGNEQFF. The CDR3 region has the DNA TGTGCCAGCAGCTTAGCCCCCCGGCGCGCGGGGAATGAGCAGTTCTTC.

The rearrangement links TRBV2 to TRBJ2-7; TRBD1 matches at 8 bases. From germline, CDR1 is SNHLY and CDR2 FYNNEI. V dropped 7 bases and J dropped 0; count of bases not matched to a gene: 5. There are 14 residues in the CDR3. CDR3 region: CASKGQAISYEQYF. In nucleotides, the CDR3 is TGTGCCAGCAAGGGACAGGCGATCTCCTACGAGCAGTACTTC.

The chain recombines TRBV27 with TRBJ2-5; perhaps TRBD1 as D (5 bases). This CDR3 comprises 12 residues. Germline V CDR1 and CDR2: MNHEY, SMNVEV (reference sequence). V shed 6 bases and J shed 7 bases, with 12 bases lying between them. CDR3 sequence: CASRGLRGTQYF. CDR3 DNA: TGTGCCAGCAGGGGTTTAAGGGGGACCCAGTACTTC.

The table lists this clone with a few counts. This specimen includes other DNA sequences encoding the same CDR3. CDR3: CASSLGTGSMNTEAFF. In DNA form, the CDR3 reads TGTGCCAGCAGCTTGGGGACAGGTTCCATGAACACTGAAGCTTTCTTT. The chain is built from TRBV5-5 and TRBJ1-1, with 7 bases aligning to TRBD1. Looked up from germline, CDR1 is SGHKS and CDR2 is YYEKEE (reference sequence). The V gene end was trimmed by 0 bases and the J gene end by 0 bases; junction bases not matched to a gene: 5. The CDR3 is 16 amino acids.

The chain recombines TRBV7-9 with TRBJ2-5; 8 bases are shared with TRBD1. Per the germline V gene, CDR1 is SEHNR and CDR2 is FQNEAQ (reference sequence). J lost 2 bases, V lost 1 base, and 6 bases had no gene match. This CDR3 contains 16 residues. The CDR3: CASSLGTHRGQETQYF. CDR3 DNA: TGTGCCAGCAGCTTAGGGACGCACAGGGGGCAAGAGACCCAGTACTTC. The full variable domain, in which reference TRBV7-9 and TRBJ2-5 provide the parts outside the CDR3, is DTGVSQNPRHKITKRGQNVTFRCDPISEHNRLYWYRQTLGQGPEFLTYFQNEAQLEKSRLLSDRFSAERPKGSFSTLEIQRTEQGDSAMYLCASSLGTHRGQETQYFGPGTRLLVL.

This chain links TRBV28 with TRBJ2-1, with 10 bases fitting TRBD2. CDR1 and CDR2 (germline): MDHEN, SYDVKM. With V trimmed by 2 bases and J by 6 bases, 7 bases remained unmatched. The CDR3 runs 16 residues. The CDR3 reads CASSLLAGEYGNEQFF. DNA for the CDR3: TGTGCCAGCAGTTTACTAGCGGGAGAGTACGGCAATGAGCAGTTCTTC.

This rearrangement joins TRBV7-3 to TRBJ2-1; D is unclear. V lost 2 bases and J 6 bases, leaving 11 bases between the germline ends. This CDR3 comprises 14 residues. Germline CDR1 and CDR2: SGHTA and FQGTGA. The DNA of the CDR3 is TGTGCCAGCAGCTTAGGGTCATGGGTCAATGAGCAGTTCTTC. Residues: CASSLGSWVNEQFF. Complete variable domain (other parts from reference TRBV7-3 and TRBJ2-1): GAGVSQTPSNKVTEKGKYVELRCDPISGHTALYWYRQSLGQGPEFLIYFQGTGAADDSGLPNDRFFAVRPEGSVSTLKIQRTERGDSAVYLCASSLGSWVNEQFFGPGTRLTVL.

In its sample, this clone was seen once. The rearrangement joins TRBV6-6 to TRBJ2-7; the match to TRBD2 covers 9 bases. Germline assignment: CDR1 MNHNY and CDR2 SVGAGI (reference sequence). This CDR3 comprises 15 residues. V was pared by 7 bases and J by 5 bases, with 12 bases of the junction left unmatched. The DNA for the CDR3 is TGTGCCAGCACACTCCGGATAGCGGGAGTCAACGAGCAGTACTTC. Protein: CASTLRIAGVNEQYF.

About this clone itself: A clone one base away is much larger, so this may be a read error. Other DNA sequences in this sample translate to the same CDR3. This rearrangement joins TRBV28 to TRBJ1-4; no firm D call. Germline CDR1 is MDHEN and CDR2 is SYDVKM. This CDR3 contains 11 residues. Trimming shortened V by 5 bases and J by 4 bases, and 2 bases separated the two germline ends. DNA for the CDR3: TGTGCCAGCAGTCGTAATGAAAAACTGTTTTTT. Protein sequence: CASSRNEKLFF.

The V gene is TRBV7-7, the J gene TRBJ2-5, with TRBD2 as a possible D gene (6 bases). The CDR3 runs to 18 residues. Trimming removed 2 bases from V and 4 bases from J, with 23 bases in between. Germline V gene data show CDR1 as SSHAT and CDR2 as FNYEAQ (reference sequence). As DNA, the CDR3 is TGTGCCAGCAGCTTAAATCCCGCTGGGCGGGACCCGACAGAGACCCAGTACTTC. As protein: CASSLNPAGRDPTETQYF. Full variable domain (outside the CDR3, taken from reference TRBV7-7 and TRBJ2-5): GAGVSQSPRYKVTKRGQDVTLRCDPISSHATLYWYQQALGQGPEFLTYFNYEAQPDKSGLPSDRFSAERPEGSISTLTIQRTEQRDSAMYRCASSLNPAGRDPTETQYFGPGTRLLVL.

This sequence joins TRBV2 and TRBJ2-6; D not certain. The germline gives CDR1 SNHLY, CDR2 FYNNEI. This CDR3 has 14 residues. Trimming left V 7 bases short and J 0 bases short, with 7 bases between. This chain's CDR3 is CASTPFSGANVLTF. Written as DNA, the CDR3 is TGTGCCAGCACCCCATTCTCTGGGGCCAACGTCCTGACTTTC.

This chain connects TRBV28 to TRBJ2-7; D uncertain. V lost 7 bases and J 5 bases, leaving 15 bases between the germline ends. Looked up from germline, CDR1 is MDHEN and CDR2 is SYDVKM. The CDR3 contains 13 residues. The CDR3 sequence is CASMRQSPNEQYF. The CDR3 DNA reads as TGTGCCAGCATGAGGCAGTCCCCGAACGAGCAGTACTTC.

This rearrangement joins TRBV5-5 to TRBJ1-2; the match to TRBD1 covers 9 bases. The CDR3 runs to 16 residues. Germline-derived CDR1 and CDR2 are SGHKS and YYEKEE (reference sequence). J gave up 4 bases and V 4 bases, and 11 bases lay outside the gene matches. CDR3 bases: TGTGCCAGCAGCCAAATACCGGGACAGGGAGGCTATGGCTACACCTTC. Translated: CASSQIPGQGGYGYTF. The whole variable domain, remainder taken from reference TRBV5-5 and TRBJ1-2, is DAGVTQSPTHLIKTRGQQVTLRCSPISGHKSVSWYQQVLGQGPQFIFQYYEKEERGRGNFPDRFSARQFPNYSSELNVNALLLGDSALYLCASSQIPGQGGYGYTFGSGTRLTVV.

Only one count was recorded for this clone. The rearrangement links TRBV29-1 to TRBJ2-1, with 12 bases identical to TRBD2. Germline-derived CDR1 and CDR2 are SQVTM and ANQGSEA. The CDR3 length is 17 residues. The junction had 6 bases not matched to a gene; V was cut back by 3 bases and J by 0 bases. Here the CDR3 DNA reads TGCAGCGTTGAGGCGCTAGCGGGAGGGCTCTCCTACAATGAGCAGTTCTTC. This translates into CSVEALAGGLSYNEQFF.

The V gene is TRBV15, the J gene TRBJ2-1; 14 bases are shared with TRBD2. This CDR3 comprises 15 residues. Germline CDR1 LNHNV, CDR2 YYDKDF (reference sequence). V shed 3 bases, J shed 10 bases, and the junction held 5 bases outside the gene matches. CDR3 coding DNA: TGTGCCACCAGCAGGACTAGCGGGAGGGCTTTAGAGCAGTTCTTC. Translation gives CATSRTSGRALEQFF.